The 2 T cell receptor beta chains listed next were all sequenced from one sample in a study of blood T cell repertoires in COVID-19. Generated by immunoSEQ multiplex PCR, the TCRdb table keeps only in-frame clones and is missing some. The sample has about 46,000 clones, 86% seen once. Sequencing was done on a sample of peripheral blood. The receptors were sampled from a man in his 60s with acute or convalescent COVID-19.

The chain is built from TRBV9 and TRBJ2-6, with no clear D. This CDR3 comprises 12 residues. CDR1 and CDR2 from the germline V gene are SGDLS and YYNGEE. V lost 3 bases, J lost 12 bases, and 10 bases lay in between. The CDR3 here is CASSALPSVLTF. The CDR3 DNA reads TGTGCCAGCAGCGCCCTACCGAGCGTCCTGACTTTC.

The chain uses TRBV19 and TRBJ2-1; weak D call: TRBD2 (5 bases). V was trimmed by 8 bases and J by 7 bases, leaving 18 bases between them. Per the germline V gene, CDR1 is LNHDA and CDR2 is SQIVND (reference sequence). The CDR3 totals 14 residues. CDR3 amino acids: CASGQPGKRNEQFF. The CDR3 DNA follows: TGTGCCAGTGGCCAGCCGGGTAAGCGGAATGAGCAGTTCTTC. The full variable domain, in which reference TRBV19 and TRBJ2-1 provide the parts outside the CDR3, is DGGITQSPKYLFRKEGQNVTLSCEQNLNHDAMYWYRQDPGQGLRLIYYSQIVNDFQKGDIAEGYSVSREKKESFPLTVTSAQKNPTAFYLCASGQPGKRNEQFFGPGTRLTVL.